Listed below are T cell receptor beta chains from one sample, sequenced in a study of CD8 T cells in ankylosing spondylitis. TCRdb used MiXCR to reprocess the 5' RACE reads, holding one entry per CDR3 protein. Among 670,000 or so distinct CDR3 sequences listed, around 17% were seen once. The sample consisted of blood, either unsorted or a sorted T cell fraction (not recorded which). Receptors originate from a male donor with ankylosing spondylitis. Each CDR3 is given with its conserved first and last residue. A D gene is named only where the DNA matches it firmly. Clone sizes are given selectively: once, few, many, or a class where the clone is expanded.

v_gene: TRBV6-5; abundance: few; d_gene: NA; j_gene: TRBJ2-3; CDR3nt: TGTGCCAGCAGTTACGATCCAGGCACAGATACGCAGTATTTT; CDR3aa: CASSYDPGTDTQYF
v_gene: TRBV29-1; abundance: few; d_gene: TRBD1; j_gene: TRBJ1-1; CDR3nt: TGCAGCGCCTTGGACAGGGTACACACTGAAGCTTTCTTT; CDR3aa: CSALDRVHTEAFF
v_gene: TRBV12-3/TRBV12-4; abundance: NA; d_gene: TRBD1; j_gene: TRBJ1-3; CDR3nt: TGTGCCAGCAGTCCGCGGGACAGGGGAAACACCATATATTTT; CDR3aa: CASSPRDRGNTIYF
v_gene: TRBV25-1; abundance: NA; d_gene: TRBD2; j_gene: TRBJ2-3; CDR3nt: TGTGCCAGCAGTGTGGGACTAGCGGCGAGCACAGATACGCAGTGTTTT; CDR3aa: CASSVGLAASTDTQCF
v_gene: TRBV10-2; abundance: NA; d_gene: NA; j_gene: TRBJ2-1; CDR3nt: TGCGCCAGCAGTGAGCCTAGCTTAGGGTACAATGAGCAGTTCTTC; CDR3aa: CASSEPSLGYNEQFF
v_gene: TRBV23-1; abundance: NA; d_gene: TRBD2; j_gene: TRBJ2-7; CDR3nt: TGCGCCAGCAGTCAACTACAGGGGACTAGCGGGAGTGGGAGCTCCTACGAGCAGTACTTC; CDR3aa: CASSQLQGTSGSGSSYEQYF
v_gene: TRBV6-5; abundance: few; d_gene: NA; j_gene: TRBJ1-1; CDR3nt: TGTGCCAGCAGTTACTCGGAACGGATGAACACTGAAGCTTTCTTT; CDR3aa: CASSYSERMNTEAFF
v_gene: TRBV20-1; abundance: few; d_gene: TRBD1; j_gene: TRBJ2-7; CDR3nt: TGCAGTGCTAGAGGAGGTGGGGGACAGAACTTTTTAGTCTACGAGCAGTACTTC; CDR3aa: CSARGGGGQNFLVYEQYF
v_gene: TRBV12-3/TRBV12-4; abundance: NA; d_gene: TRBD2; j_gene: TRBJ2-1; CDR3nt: TGTGCCAGCAGTTCTAGCGGGGGGGCGGTCAATGAGCAGTTCTTC; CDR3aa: CASSSSGGAVNEQFF
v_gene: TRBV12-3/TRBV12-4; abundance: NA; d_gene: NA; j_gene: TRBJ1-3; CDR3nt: TGTGCCAGCAGGACAGCAACTGGAAACACCATATATTTT; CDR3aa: CASRTATGNTIYF
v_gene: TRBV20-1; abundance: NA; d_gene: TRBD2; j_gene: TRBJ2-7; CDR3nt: TGCAGTGCTAGAGGGACTAGCGGTAGCGAGCAGTACTTC; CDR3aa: CSARGTSGSEQYF
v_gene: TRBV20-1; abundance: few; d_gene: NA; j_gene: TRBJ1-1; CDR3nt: TGCAGTGCTCCGGCTGTGGGGACGAACACTGAAGCTTTCTTT; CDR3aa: CSAPAVGTNTEAFF
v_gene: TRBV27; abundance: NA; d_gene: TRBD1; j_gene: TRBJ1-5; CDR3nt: TGTGCCAGCAGGCTAAACAGGGGTTCGAATCAGCCCCAGCATTTT; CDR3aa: CASRLNRGSNQPQHF
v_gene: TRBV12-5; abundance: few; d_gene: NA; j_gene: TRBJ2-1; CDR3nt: TGTGCTAGTCGGGGGGCCTCCTACAATGAGCAGTTCTTC; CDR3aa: CASRGASYNEQFF
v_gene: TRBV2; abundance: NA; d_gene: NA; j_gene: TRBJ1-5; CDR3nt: TGTGCCAGCAGGGCAGCAGTTAGCAATCAGCCCCAGCATTTT; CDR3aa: CASRAAVSNQPQHF
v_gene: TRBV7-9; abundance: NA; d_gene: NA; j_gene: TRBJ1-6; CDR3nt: TGTGCCAGCAGCTTAGCCCAGGCCGGGAATTCACCCCTCCACTTT; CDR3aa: CASSLAQAGNSPLHF
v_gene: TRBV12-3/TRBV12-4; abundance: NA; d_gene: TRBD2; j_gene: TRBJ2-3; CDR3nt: TGTGCCAGCAGTAGAAGCGGGGGGGTTGGAGATACGCAGTATTTT; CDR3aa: CASSRSGGVGDTQYF
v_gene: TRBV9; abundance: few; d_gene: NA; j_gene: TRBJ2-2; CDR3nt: TGTGCCAGCAGCGTAATGGGGGTTTCTGCCGTGGAGCTGTTTTTT; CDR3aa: CASSVMGVSAVELFF
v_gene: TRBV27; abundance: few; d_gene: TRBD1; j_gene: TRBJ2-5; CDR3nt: TGTGCCAGCAGTAGCCGGGACAGGGGTCCTGGGGAGACCCAGTACTTC; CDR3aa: CASSSRDRGPGETQYF
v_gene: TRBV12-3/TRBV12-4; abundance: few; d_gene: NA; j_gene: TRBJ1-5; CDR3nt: TGTGCCAGCAGTCCCCGAGACAATCAGCCCCAGCATTTT; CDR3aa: CASSPRDNQPQHF
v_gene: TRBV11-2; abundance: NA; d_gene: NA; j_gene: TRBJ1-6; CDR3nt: TGTGCCTGCAGCTTAGGCCGGGGGGACATGGGTTCACCCCTCCACTTT; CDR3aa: CACSLGRGDMGSPLHF
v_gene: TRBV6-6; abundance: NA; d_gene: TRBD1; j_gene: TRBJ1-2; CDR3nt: TGTGCCAGCAGCCGACAGGACAGGGACGGCTACACCTTC; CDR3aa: CASSRQDRDGYTF
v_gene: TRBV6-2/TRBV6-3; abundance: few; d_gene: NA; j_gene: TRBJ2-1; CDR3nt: TGTGCCAGCCTTGACCGCGGGCAGATGGGGAATGAGCAGTTCTTC; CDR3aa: CASLDRGQMGNEQFF
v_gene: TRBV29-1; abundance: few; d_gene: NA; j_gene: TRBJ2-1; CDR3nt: TGCAGCCCCCCCCACGGTAGCTCCTACAATGAGCAGTTCTTC; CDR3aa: CSPPHGSSYNEQFF
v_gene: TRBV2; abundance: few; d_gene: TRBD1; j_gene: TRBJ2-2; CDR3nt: TGTGCCAGCAGGACGGGACAGACAGCAACCGGGGAGCTGTTTTTT; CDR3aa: CASRTGQTATGELFF
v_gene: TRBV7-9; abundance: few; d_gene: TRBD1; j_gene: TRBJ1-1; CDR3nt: TGTGCCAGCAGCCCCCGGGACAGCATAAACACTGAAGCTTTCTTT; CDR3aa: CASSPRDSINTEAFF
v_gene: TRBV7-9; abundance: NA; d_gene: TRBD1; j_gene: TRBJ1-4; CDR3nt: TGTGCCAGCAGCCTAGGGACAGGGTCCCTAGCGTCTGAAAAACTGTTTTTT; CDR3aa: CASSLGTGSLASEKLFF
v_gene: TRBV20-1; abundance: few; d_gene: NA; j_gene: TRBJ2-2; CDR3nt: TGCAGTGCTAGAGCTCTAGGGGAGGGGGAGCTGTTTTTT; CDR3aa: CSARALGEGELFF
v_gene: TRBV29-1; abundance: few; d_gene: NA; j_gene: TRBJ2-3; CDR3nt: TGCAGCGTGTGGACGGCAGATACGCAGTATTTT; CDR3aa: CSVWTADTQYF
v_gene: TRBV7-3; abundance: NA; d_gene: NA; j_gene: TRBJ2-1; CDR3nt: TGTGCCAGCAGCCTAAGAGCCGGGACTGGAAACAATGAGCAGTTCTTC; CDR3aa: CASSLRAGTGNNEQFF
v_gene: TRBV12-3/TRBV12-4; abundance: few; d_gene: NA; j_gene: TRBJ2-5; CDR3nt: TGTGCCAGCAGCGGTGTGACTAGGCTAGAGACCCAGTACTTC; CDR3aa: CASSGVTRLETQYF
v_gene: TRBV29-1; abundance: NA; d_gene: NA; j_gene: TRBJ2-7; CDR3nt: TGCAGCGTCGCTCGGGGCGGGGACGAGCAGTACTTC; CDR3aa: CSVARGGDEQYF
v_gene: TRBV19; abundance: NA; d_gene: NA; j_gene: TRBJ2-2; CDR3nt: TGTGCCAGTAGTATGATATCCGGGGAGCTGTTTTTT; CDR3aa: CASSMISGELFF
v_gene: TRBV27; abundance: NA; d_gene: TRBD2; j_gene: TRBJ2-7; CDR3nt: TGTGCCAGCAGTCCACAGCTAGCGGGAGGAGGTGAGCAGTACTTC; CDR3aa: CASSPQLAGGGEQYF
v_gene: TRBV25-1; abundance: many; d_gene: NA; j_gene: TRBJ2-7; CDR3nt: TGTGCCAGTTCTCTCGGACAGCTCCCCTACGAGCAGTACTTC; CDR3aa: CASSLGQLPYEQYF
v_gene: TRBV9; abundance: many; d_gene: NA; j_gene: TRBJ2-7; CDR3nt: TGTGCCAGCAGCCCACCAGGGACTGCCTACGAGCAGTACTTC; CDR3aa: CASSPPGTAYEQYF
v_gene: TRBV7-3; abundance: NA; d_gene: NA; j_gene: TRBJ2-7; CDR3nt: TGTGCCAGCAGCCCCCTCGGGGATGACGAGCAGTACTTC; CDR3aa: CASSPLGDDEQYF
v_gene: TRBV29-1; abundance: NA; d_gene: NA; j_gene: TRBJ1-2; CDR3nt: TGCAGCGCCAAACTGTGGGGAGAGGTTGGCTACACCTTC; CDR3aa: CSAKLWGEVGYTF
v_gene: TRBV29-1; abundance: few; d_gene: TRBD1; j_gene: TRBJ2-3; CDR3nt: TGCAGCGTTTCCCGGGACAGGGTGCCTAGCACAGATACGCAGTATTTT; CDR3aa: CSVSRDRVPSTDTQYF
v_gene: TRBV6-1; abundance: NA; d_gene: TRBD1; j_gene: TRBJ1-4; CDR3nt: TGTGCCAGCAGCTCCGGGACAGCTAAGGAAAAACTGTTTTTT; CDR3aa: CASSSGTAKEKLFF